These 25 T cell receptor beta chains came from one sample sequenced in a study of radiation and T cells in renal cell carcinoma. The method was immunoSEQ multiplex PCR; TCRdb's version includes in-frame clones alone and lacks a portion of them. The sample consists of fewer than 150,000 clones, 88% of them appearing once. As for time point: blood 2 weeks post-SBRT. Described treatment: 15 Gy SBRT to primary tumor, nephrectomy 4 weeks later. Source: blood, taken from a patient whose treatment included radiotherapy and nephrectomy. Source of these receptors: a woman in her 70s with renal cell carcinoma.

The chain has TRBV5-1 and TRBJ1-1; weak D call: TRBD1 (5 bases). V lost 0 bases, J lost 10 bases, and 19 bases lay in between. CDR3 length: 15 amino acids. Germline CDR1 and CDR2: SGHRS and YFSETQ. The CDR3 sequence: CASSLGTTYSVGAFF. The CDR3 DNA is TGCGCCAGCAGCTTGGGGACAACTTATAGTGTGGGAGCTTTCTTT.

This chain's CDR3 is CASSSGTGFITDTQYF. CDR3 sequence (DNA): TGTGCCAGCAGCTCTGGGACAGGTTTTATCACAGATACGCAGTATTTT. The V call is TRBV21-1, the J call TRBJ2-3; the table gives TRBD1 as D, unverified against the DNA. TRBV21-1 is recorded as a pseudogene. The CDR3 has 16 residues.

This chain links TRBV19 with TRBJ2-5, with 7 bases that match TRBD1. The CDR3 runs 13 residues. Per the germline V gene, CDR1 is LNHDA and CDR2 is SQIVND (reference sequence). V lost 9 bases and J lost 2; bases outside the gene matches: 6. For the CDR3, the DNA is TGTGCCAGCTCCGGGACAGAGCAAGAGACCCAGTACTTC. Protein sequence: CASSGTEQETQYF. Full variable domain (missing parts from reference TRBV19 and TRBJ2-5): DGGITQSPKYLFRKEGQNVTLSCEQNLNHDAMYWYRQDPGQGLRLIYYSQIVNDFQKGDIAEGYSVSREKKESFPLTVTSAQKNPTAFYLCASSGTEQETQYFGPGTRLLVL.

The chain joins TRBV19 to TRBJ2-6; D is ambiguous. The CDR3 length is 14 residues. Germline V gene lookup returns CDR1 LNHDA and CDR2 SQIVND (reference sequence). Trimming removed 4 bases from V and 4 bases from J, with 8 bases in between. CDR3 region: CASSKVAGANVLTF. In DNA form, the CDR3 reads TGTGCCAGTAGTAAGGTAGCCGGGGCCAACGTCCTGACTTTC.

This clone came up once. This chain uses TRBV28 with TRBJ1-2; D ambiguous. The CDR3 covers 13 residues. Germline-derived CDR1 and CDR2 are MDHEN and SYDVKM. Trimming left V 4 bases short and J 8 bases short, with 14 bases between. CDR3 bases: TGTGCCAGCAGTTCTGGCCTAAGGGAAGGCTACACCTTC. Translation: CASSSGLREGYTF.

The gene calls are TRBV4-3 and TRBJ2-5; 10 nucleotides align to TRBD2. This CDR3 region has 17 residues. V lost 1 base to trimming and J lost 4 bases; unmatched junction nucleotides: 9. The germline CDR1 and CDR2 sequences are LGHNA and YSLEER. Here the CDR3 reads CASSQGVQVAGGETQYF. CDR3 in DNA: TGCGCCAGCAGCCAAGGAGTACAGGTAGCGGGGGGAGAGACCCAGTACTTC.

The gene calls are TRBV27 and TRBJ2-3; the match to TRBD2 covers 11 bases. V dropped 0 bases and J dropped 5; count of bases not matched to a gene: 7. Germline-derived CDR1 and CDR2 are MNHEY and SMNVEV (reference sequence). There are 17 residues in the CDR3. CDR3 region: CASSLSIAGGPVDTQYF. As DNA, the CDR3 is TGTGCCAGCAGTTTATCGATAGCGGGGGGGCCTGTAGATACGCAGTATTTT.

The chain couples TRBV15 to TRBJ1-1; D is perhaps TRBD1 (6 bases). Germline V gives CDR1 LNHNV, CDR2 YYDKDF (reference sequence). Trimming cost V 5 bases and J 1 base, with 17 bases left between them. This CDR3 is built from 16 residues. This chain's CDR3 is CATSARRGGRNTEAFF. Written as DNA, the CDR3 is TGTGCCACCAGCGCCCGCAGGGGCGGACGGAACACTGAAGCTTTCTTT.

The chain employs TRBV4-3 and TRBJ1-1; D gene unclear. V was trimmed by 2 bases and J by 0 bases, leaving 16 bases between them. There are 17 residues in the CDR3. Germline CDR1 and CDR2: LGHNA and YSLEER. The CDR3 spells CASSQNPVGNMNTEAFF. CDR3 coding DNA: TGCGCCAGCAGCCAAAATCCCGTAGGGAACATGAACACTGAAGCTTTCTTT.

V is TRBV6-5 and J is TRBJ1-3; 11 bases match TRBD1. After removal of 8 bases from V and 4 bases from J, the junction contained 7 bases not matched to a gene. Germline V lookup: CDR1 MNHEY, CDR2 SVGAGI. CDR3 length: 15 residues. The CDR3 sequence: CASRLGQGVGNTIYF. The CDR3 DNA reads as TGTGCCAGCCGATTGGGACAGGGGGTGGGAAACACCATATATTTT.

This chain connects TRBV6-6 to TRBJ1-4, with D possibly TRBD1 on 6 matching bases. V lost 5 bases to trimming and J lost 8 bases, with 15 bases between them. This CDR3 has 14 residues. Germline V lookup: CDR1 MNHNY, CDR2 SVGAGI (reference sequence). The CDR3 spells CASSRTGPGEKLFF. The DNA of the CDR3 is TGTGCCAGCAGTCGAACAGGGCCGGGGGAAAAACTGTTTTTT.

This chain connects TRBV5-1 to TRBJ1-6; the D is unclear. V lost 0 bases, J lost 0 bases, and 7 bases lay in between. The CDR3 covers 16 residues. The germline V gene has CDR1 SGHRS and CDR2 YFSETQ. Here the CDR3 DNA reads TGCGCCAGCAGCTTGGACGGGAACTCCTATAATTCACCCCTCCACTTT. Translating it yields CASSLDGNSYNSPLHF.

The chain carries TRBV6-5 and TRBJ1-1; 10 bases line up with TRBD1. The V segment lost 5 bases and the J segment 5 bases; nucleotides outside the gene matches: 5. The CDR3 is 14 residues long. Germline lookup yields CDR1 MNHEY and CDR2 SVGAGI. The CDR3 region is CASSTDRGKTEAFF. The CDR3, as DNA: TGTGCCAGCAGTACGGACAGGGGGAAGACTGAAGCTTTCTTT.

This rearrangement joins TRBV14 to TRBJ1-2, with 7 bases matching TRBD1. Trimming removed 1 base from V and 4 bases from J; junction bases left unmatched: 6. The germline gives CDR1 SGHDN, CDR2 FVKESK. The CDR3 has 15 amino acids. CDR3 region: CASSQGGQRRYGYTF. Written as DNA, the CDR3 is TGTGCCAGCAGCCAAGGGGGACAGCGCCGCTATGGCTACACCTTC.

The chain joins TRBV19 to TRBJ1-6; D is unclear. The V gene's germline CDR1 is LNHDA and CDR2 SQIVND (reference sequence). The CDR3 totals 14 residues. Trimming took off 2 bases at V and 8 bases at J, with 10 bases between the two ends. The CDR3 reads CASSIFWEDSPLHF. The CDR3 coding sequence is TGTGCCAGTAGTATATTTTGGGAGGATTCACCCCTCCACTTT.

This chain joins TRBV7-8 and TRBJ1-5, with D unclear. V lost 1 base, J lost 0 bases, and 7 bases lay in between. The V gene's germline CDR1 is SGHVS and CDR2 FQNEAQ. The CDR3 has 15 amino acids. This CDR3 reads CASSLGQYSNQPQHF. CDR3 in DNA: TGTGCCAGCAGCTTAGGCCAATATAGCAATCAGCCCCAGCATTTT.

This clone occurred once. Here the CDR3 reads CASSQEAPRWGRIGSPLHF. The CDR3 DNA sequence: TGCGCCAGCAGCCAAGAAGCCCCTAGGTGGGGGAGAATCGGTTCACCCCTCCACTTT. The chain joins TRBV4-3 to TRBJ1-6; possibly TRBD1 for D (5 bases). Germline V gene lookup returns CDR1 LGHNA and CDR2 YSLEER. Trimming took off 0 bases at V and 9 bases at J, with 24 bases between the two ends. This CDR3 contains 19 residues.

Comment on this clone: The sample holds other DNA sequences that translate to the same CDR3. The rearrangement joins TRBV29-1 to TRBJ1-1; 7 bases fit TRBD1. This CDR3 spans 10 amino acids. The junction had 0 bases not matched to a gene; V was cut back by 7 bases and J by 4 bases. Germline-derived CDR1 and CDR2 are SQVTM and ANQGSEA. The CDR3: CSAGGTEAFF. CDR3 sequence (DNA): TGCAGCGCAGGGGGCACTGAAGCTTTCTTT. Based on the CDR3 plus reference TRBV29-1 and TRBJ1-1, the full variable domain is SAVISQKPSRDICQRGTSLTIQCQVDSQVTMMFWYRQQPGQSLTLIATANQGSEATYESGFVIDKFPISRPNLTFSTLTVSNMSPEDSSIYLCSAGGTEAFFGQGTRLTVV.

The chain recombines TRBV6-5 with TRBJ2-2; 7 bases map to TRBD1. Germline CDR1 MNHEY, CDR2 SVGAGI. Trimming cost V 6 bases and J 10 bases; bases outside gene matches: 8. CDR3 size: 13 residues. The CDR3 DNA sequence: TGTGCCAGCAGAGACAGGGATTTGGCGGAGCTGTTTTTT. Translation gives CASRDRDLAELFF.

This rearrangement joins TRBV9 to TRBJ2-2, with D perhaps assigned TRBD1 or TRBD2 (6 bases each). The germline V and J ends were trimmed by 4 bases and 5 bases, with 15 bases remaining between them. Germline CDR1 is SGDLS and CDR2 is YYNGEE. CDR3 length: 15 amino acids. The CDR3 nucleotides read TGTGCCAGCAGCTCCAGAGGGGGGTGGACCGGGGAGCTGTTTTTT. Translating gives CASSSRGGWTGELFF.

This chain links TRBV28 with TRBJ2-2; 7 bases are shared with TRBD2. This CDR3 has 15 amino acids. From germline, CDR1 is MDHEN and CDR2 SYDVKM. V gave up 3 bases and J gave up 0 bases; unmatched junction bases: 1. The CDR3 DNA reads TGTGCCAGCAGTTTGGCGGGGGCGAACACCGGGGAGCTGTTTTTT. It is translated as CASSLAGANTGELFF.

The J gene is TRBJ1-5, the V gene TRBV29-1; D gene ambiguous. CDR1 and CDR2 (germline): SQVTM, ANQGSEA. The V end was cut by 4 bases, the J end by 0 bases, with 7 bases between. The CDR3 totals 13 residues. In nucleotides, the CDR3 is TGCAGCGTTGGGGTGGATAGCAATCAGCCCCAGCATTTT. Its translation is CSVGVDSNQPQHF. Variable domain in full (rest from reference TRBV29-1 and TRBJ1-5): SAVISQKPSRDICQRGTSLTIQCQVDSQVTMMFWYRQQPGQSLTLIATANQGSEATYESGFVIDKFPISRPNLTFSTLTVSNMSPEDSSIYLCSVGVDSNQPQHFGDGTRLSIL.

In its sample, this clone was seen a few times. The DNA of the CDR3 is TGTGCCAGTAGTATTCCCCAGAACACTGAAGCTTTCTTT. It codes for CASSIPQNTEAFF. This chain uses TRBV19 with TRBJ1-1; no reliable D call. Trimming pared 3 bases from V and 1 base from J, leaving 6 bases between. CDR1 and CDR2 from the germline V gene are LNHDA and SQIVND (reference sequence). The CDR3 is 13 residues long.

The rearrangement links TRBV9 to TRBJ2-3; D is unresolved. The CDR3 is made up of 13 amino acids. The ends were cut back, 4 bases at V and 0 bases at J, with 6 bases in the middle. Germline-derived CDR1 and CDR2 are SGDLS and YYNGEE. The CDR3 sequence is CASSSQSTDTQYF. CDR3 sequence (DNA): TGTGCCAGCAGCTCACAGAGCACAGATACGCAGTATTTT. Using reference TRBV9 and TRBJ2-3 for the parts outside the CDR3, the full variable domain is DSGVTQTPKHLITATGQRVTLRCSPRSGDLSVYWYQQSLDQGLQFLIQYYNGEERAKGNILERFSAQQFPDLHSELNLSSLELGDSALYFCASSSQSTDTQYFGPGTRLTVL.

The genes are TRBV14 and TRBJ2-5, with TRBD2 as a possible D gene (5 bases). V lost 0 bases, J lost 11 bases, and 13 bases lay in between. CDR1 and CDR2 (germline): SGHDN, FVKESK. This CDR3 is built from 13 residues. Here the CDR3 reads CASSQDLGWEQYF. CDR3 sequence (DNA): TGTGCCAGCAGCCAAGATCTCGGGTGGGAGCAGTACTTC.